These 2 T cell receptor beta chains were all obtained from the same sample, sequenced in a study of T cells in tumors after PD-1 blockade. Using immunoSEQ multiplex PCR, the repertoire was profiled, and TCRdb retains in-frame clones only, with some absent. Counted here are about 15,000 clones, over 75% occurring once; the ten biggest clones make up under 25%. The starting material was PBMCs, obtained after anti-PD-1 treatment. These receptors came from a human donor with basal cell carcinoma.

The chain employs TRBV29-1 and TRBJ1-4, with D possibly matching TRBD1 (5 bases). From germline, CDR1 is SQVTM and CDR2 ANQGSEA. The CDR3 has 14 residues. V lost 2 bases and J 6 bases, leaving 13 bases between the germline ends. CDR3 region: CSVELAGGDEKLFF. In nucleotides, the CDR3 is TGCAGCGTTGAACTGGCAGGAGGGGATGAAAAACTGTTTTTT.

The chain combines TRBV28 with TRBJ2-7; D uncertain. Germline assignment: CDR1 MDHEN and CDR2 SYDVKM. V was pared by 5 bases and J by 3 bases, with 5 bases between. This CDR3 region has 11 residues. DNA for the CDR3: TGTGCCAGCAGTCAACGCTACGAGCAGTACTTC. The encoded protein is CASSQRYEQYF.